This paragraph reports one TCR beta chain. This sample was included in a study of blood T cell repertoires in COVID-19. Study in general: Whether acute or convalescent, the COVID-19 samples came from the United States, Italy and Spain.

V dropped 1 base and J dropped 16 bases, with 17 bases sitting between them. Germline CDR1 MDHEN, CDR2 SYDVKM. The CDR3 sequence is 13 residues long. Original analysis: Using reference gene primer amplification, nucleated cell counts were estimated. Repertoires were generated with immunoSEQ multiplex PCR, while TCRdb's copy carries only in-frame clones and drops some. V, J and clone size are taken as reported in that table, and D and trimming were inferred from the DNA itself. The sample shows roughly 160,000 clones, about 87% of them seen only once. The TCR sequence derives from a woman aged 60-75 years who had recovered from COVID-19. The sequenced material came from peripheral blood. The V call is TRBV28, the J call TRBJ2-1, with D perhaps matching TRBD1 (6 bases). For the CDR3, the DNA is TGTGCCAGCAGTTTATCCCTACAGGGAGTCGCCTTCTTC. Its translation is CASSLSLQGVAFF.